This entry lists 13 T cell receptor beta chains sequenced from one sample in a study of PD-L1 blockade in urothelial cancer. Time point indicated: peripheral blood 6 weeks after treatment start. The assay was immunoSEQ multiplex PCR, and TCRdb's table has in-frame clones only and misses some. This sample has about 120,000 clones, with roughly 91% found just once. Material: PBMCs, obtained around atezolizumab (anti-PD-L1) treatment. Receptor source: a man between 60 and 75 years old with urothelial cancer.

The chain joins TRBV28 to TRBJ1-2; 9 nucleotides agree with TRBD1. Unmatched junction bases numbered 8, after V lost 4 bases and J lost 8 bases. Germline CDR1 reads MDHEN; CDR2 reads SYDVKM. The CDR3 loop spans 14 amino acids. The CDR3, as DNA: TGTGCCAGCAGTTGGACAGGGGTGGTCAGGGGCTACACCTTC. Amino acids: CASSWTGVVRGYTF.

V gene TRBV12-5 combines with J gene TRBJ1-3, with D possibly matching TRBD1 (5 bases). The CDR3 runs 16 residues. V lost 6 bases, J lost 0 bases, and 15 bases lay in between. Germline-derived CDR1 and CDR2 are LGHNT and FRNRAP. The CDR3 region has the DNA TGTGCTAGTGGCGGGGGGACGGTGGGCTCTGGAAACACCATATATTTT. This gives the protein CASGGGTVGSGNTIYF. Drawing the rest from reference TRBV12-5 and TRBJ1-3, the complete variable domain is DARVTQTPRHKVTEMGQEVTMRCQPILGHNTVFWYRQTMMQGLELLAYFRNRAPLDDSGMPKDRFSAEMPDATLATLKIQPSEPRDSAVYFCASGGGTVGSGNTIYFGEGSWLTVV.

V is TRBV19 and J is TRBJ1-2, with TRBD1 matching over 8 bases. CDR1 is LNHDA and CDR2 is SQIVND in the germline V gene (reference sequence). V trimming: 3 bases; J trimming: 4 bases; junction bases outside the gene matches: 10. The CDR3 spans 16 residues. CDR3: CASSIHRGKYGYGYTF. Written as DNA, the CDR3 is TGTGCCAGTAGTATTCACAGGGGGAAGTATGGCTATGGCTACACCTTC.

The chain employs TRBV6-6 and TRBJ2-3; 8 nucleotides match TRBD1. The CDR3 sequence is 16 residues long. Germline V gives CDR1 MNHNY, CDR2 SVGAGI (reference sequence). The V and J ends lost 10 bases and 5 bases, in that order; junction bases with no gene match: 17. CDR3 region: CATTPTDRVGRDTQYF. CDR3 coding DNA: TGTGCCACCACACCAACGGACAGGGTGGGTCGAGATACGCAGTATTTT.

The J gene is TRBJ2-7, the V gene TRBV18, with a weak D call TRBD2 (5 bases). The V gene lost 6 bases and the J gene lost 5 bases, with 11 bases spanning the gap. Per the germline V gene, CDR1 is KGHSH and CDR2 is LQKENI. The CDR3 has 12 residues. CDR3 protein: CASSSGGHEQYF. DNA of the CDR3: TGTGCCAGCTCCTCAGGAGGCCACGAGCAGTACTTC.

The chain is built from TRBV7-2 and TRBJ2-7, with TRBD1 identical over 8 bases. Trimming took 4 bases from V and 5 from J; bases not matched to a gene: 16. Germline CDR1 reads SGHTA; CDR2 reads FQGNSA. The CDR3 totals 17 residues. The CDR3 protein is CASSSSRSGQDPDEQYF. The DNA of the CDR3 is TGTGCCAGCAGCTCCTCGCGTTCGGGACAGGACCCCGACGAGCAGTACTTC.

V gene TRBV5-3 combines with J gene TRBJ2-2; 12 bases match TRBD2. TRBV5-3 qualifies as an ORF whose function is uncertain. The V gene end was trimmed by 2 bases and the J gene end by 1 base; junction bases not matched to a gene: 6. CDR3 size: 18 residues. CDR3 coding DNA: TGTGCCAGAAGCTTCAGACTAGCGGGGGCAATGAACACCGGGGAGCTGTTTTTT. Its protein is CARSFRLAGAMNTGELFF.

The CDR3 region is CASSLDGDYGYTF. The CDR3 coding sequence is TGTGCCAGCAGCTTGGACGGGGACTATGGCTACACCTTC. The chain has TRBV5-5 and TRBJ1-2; unclear D gene. CDR3 length: 13 residues. CDR1 and CDR2 (germline): SGHKS, YYEKEE (reference sequence). V lost 0 bases, J lost 3 bases, and 6 bases lay in between.

The chain combines TRBV18 with TRBJ2-7; 9 bases agree with TRBD1. With 2 bases clipped from V and 3 bases from J, the junction kept 14 bases outside the gene matches. The CDR3 totals 18 residues. Per germline, CDR1 KGHSH and CDR2 LQKENI. Written as DNA, the CDR3 is TGTGCCAGCTCACCATTTACTCCGGGACAGGGTGTTCTCTACGAGCAGTACTTC. It encodes CASSPFTPGQGVLYEQYF.

This clone has only one observation. V usage is TRBV28 and J usage is TRBJ1-5, with D maybe TRBD1 (5 bases). The CDR3 is 14 residues long. Germline V gene sequence: CDR1 MDHEN, CDR2 SYDVKM. Trimming removed 1 base at V and 4 bases at J, with 8 bases between. For the CDR3, the DNA is TGTGCCAGCAGTTTATCAGGGTTTAATCAGCCCCAGCATTTT. This codes for CASSLSGFNQPQHF.

This clone appeared a few times. This rearrangement joins TRBV9 to TRBJ1-2; tentative D call: TRBD1 (6 bases). The CDR3 is made up of 13 amino acids. The ends were cut back, 0 bases at V and 4 bases at J, with 7 bases in the middle. Germline V CDR1 and CDR2: SGDLS, YYNGEE. In nucleotides, the CDR3 is TGTGCCAGCAGCGTAGAACAGGGCTATGGCTACACCTTC. Protein: CASSVEQGYGYTF.

This clone was seen a handful of times. V usage is TRBV6-5 and J usage is TRBJ2-1; the D gene could be TRBD1 or TRBD2 (6 bases each). The germline V and J ends were trimmed by 4 bases and 3 bases, with 13 bases remaining between them. CDR1 and CDR2 (germline): MNHEY, SVGAGI. This CDR3 is built from 15 residues. CDR3 DNA sequence: TGTGCCAGCAGTTCCTCGGGGGCCGACTACAATGAGCAGTTCTTC. Residues: CASSSSGADYNEQFF.

V gene TRBV6-5 combines with J gene TRBJ2-5; 10 bases fit TRBD2. The J segment lost 5 bases and the V segment lost 2 bases, leaving 2 bases of the junction unmatched. The germline V gene has CDR1 MNHEY and CDR2 SVGAGI. This CDR3 has 14 amino acids. In DNA, the CDR3 is TGTGCCAGCAGTTACGTGACTAGCGGGGAGACCCAGTACTTC. As protein: CASSYVTSGETQYF.